Listed here is a single T cell receptor beta chain. No antigen is known for it. This CDR3 is built from 14 residues. The data are from a study of T cells expressing NK-cell markers. Study in general: Each TCR beta repertoire originated in sorted T cells that were CD3+CD56+NKG2C+, CD3+CD56+NKG2C- or CD3+CD56-NKG2C+.

TCRdb derives one entry per CDR3 protein from the 5' RACE reads, leaving out DNA. Here the sample table reports 500,000 to 700,000 distinct CDR3 sequences. Study findings and constraints: Certain NKG2C+ T cell clones were expanded, and their HCMV specificity remained unclear.

This chain joins TRBV12-3 or TRBV12-4 and TRBJ1-5; TCRdb designates TRBD1, a call that cannot be tested without DNA. The TCR sequence derives from a young man in good health. Sequenced material: blood T cells: a sorted CD56 or NKG2C T cell subset, CD4+ or CD8+ T cells, or bulk PBMC T cells (not recorded which). The CDR3 spells CASFRTGEDQPQHF.